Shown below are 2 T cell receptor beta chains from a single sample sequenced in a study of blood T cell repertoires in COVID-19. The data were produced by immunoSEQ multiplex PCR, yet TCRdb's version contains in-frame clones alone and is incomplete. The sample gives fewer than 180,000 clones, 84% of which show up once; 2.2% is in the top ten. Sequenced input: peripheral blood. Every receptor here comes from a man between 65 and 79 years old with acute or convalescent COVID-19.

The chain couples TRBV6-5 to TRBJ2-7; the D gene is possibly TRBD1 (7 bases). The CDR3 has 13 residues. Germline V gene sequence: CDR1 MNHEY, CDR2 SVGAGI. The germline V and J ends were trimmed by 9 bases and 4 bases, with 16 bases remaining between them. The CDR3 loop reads CASGGTELYEQYF. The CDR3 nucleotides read TGTGCCAGTGGAGGGACAGAACTTTACGAGCAGTACTTC.

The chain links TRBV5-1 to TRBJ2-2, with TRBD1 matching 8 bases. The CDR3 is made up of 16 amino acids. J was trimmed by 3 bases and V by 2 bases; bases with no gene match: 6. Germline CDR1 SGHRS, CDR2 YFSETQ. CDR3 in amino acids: CASSFQGAGDTGELFF. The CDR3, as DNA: TGCGCCAGCAGCTTCCAGGGGGCGGGTGACACCGGGGAGCTGTTTTTT. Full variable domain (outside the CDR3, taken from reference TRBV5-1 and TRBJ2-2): KAGVTQTPRYLIKTRGQQVTLSCSPISGHRSVSWYQQTPGQGLQFLFEYFSETQRNKGNFPGRFSGRQFSNSRSEMNVSTLELGDSALYLCASSFQGAGDTGELFFGEGSRLTVL.